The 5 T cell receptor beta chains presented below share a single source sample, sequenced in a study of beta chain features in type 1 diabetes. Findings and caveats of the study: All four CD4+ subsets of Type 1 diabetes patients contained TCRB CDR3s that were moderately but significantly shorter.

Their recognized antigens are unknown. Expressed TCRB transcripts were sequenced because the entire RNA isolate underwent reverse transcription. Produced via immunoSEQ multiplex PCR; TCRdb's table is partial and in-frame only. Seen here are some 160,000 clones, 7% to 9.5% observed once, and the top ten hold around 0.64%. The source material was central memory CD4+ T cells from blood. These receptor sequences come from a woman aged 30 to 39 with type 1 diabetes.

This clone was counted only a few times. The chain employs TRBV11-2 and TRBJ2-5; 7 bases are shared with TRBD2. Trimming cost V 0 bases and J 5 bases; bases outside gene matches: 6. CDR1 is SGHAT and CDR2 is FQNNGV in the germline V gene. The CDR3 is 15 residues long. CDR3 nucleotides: TGTGCCAGCAGCTTAGATCTGAATAGCGGGGAGACCCAGTACTTC. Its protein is CASSLDLNSGETQYF.

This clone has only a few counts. The CDR3 nucleotides read TGCAGTGCTAGCCTCTTGGAGACCCAGTACTTC. Amino acids: CSASLLETQYF. This chain connects TRBV20-1 to TRBJ2-5; D is unclear. Germline loops: CDR1 DFQATT, CDR2 SNEGSKA (reference sequence). The CDR3 has 11 residues. Trimming stripped 3 bases from V and 5 bases from J, with 7 bases between.

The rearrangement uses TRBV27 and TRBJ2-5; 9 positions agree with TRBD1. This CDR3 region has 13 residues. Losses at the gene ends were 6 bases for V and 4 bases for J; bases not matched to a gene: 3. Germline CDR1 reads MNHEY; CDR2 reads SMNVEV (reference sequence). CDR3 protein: CASRGTGRETQYF. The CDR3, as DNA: TGTGCCAGCAGGGGGACAGGGAGAGAGACCCAGTACTTC.

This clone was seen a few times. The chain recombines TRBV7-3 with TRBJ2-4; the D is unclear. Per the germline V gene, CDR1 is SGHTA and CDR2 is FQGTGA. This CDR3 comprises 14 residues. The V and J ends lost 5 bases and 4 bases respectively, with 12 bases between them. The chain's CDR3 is CASSADSGKNIQYF. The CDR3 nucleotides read TGTGCCAGCAGCGCAGACTCGGGTAAAAACATTCAGTACTTC.

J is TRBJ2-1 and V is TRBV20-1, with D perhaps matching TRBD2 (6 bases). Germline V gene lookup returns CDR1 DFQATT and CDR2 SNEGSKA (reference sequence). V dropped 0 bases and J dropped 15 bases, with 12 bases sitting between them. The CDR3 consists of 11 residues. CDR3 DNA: TGCAGTGCTAGAGACCGGGACTCACGGTTCTTC. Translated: CSARDRDSRFF.